This TCR beta chain emerged from a study of shared clonotypes between healthy human individuals. TCRdb's copy holds only in-frame clones and misses some; the assay was immunoSEQ multiplex PCR. The table lists hundreds of thousands of clones, approximately 96% of them singletons. The V and J ends lost 5 bases and 1 base respectively, with 11 bases between them. The CDR3 runs 14 residues. Germline values: CDR1 MNHEY, CDR2 SMNVEV (reference sequence). Naive CD8 cells comprised CD45RO-negative, CCR7-positively selected cells, excluding terminally differentiated effector memory CD45RA+ cells. Healthy HIV-negative adults with no recent acute infections or vaccinations were recruited as donors. Every donor, a Caucasian adult, lived in Nashville, Tennessee.

Sequences were obtained from naive CD8+ T cells sorted from blood. The V gene is TRBV27, the J gene TRBJ1-1; no clear D gene. This receptor was identified in a woman aged 25 to 39 in good health. CDR3 in amino acids: CASSMTPRNTEAFF. The CDR3 bases are TGTGCCAGCAGTATGACCCCCCGGAACACTGAAGCTTTCTTT.